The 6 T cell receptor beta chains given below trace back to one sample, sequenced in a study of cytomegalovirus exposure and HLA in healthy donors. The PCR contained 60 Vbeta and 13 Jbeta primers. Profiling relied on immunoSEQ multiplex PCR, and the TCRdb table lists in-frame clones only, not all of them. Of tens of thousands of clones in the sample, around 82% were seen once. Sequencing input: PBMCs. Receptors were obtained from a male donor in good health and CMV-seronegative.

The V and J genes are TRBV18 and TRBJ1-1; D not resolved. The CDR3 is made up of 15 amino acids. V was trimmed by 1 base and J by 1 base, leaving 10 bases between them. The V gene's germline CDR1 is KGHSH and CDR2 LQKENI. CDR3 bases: TGTGCCAGCTCACCACTAGCGACCCCGAACACTGAAGCTTTCTTT. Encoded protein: CASSPLATPNTEAFF.

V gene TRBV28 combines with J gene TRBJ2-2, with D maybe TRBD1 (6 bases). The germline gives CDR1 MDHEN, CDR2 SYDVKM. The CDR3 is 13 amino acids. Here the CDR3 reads CASWGPGTGELFF. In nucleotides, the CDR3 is TGTGCTTCATGGGGGCCGGGTACCGGGGAGCTGTTTTTT.

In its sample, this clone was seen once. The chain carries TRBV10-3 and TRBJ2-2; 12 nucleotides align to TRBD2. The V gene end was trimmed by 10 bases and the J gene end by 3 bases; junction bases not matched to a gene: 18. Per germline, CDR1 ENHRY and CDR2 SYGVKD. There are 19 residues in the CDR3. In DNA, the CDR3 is TGTGCCAGTAAACATCGTCGGCTAGCGGGGGGGCCGTACACCGGGGAGCTGTTTTTT. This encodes CASKHRRLAGGPYTGELFF.

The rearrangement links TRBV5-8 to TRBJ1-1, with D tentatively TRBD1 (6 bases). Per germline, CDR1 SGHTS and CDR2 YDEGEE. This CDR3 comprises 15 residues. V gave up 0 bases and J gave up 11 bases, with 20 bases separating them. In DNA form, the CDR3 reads TGTGCCAGCAGCTTGGTGCCCACGTTGGGGGCGGTTGCTTTCTTT. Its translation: CASSLVPTLGAVAFF.

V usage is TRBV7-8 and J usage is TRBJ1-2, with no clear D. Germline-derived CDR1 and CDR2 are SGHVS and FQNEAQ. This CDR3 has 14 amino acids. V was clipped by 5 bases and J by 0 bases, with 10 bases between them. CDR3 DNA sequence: TGTGCCAGCAGCACCCACAATTCTAACTATGGCTACACCTTC. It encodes CASSTHNSNYGYTF.

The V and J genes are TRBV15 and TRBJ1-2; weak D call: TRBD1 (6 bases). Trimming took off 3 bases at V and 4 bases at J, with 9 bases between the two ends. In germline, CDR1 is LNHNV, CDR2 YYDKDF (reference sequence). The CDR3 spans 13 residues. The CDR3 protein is CATSRDRFYGYTF. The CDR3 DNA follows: TGTGCCACCAGCAGGGACAGATTCTATGGCTACACCTTC.